The TCR beta chain under discussion was sequenced for a study of blood T cells in healthy people across ages. The authors drew 7.5 to 10 milliliters of peripheral blood from each donor. Alongside a J-beta primer mix, a sample-barcoded 5' primer served in a second PCR lasting about 7 to 11 cycles. From the 5' RACE reads, TCRdb called clonotypes with MiXCR, one entry per CDR3 protein. The repertoire includes about 1.6 million distinct CDR3 sequences, almost 35% of them detected once, and approximately 10% sits in the top ten. CDR3 length: 18 amino acids. V shed 2 bases and J 7 bases; nucleotides not matched to a gene: 14. Per germline, CDR1 MGHRA and CDR2 YSYEKL. In this sample, this clonotype turned up once.

This sequence joins TRBV4-1 and TRBJ2-1, with 10 bases fitting TRBD2. Sequenced material: blood. This clonotype originated in a woman in her 30s in good health. The CDR3 reads CASSQPHLPSGRANEQFF. CDR3 in DNA: TGCGCCAGCAGCCAACCTCACCTACCTAGCGGGAGAGCGAATGAGCAGTTCTTC.